What follows describes a single T cell receptor beta chain. Its antigen is currently unknown. The data derive from a study of T cell responses to AZD1222 COVID-19 vaccine. Background on the study: Pooled together were second doses at about 4 or about 12 weeks. Points from the study as a whole: Seropositive AZD1222 recipients at baseline numbered only 6 or 7. Dominant at 160-218 and 743-854, vaccine-associated CD4 TCRs also spanned spike. Donor demographics were predominantly white British with a female majority; clonal diversity may be underestimated.

V dropped 8 bases and J dropped 3; count of bases not matched to a gene: 8. The CDR3 sequence is 15 residues long. Germline loops: CDR1 LNHNV, CDR2 YYDKDF (reference sequence). Profiling relied on immunoSEQ multiplex PCR, and the TCRdb table lists in-frame clones only, not all of them. The sample contains 200,000 or so clones, 90% to 95% of which appear only once. The sequences come from peripheral blood, collected on day 0 of AZD1222 vaccination. The chain links TRBV15 to TRBJ1-5, with TRBD1 matching 9 bases. This sequence originates from an adult in good health. The CDR3 DNA follows: TGTGCCACCCAGGTTGGGACAGGGCCCAATCAGCCCCAGCATTTT. Residues: CATQVGTGPNQPQHF.